These T cell receptor beta chains were read from a single sample in a study of cytomegalovirus exposure and HLA in healthy donors. The repertoire was sequenced with immunoSEQ multiplex PCR; TCRdb's copy has only in-frame clones and lacks some. The table lists roughly 160,000 clones, approximately 77% of them singletons. The specimen sequenced was PBMCs. These receptor sequences come from a female donor in good health and CMV-seronegative. Each CDR3 is given with its conserved first and last residue. The order of the fields is J gene, V gene, clone size, D gene, CDR3 protein, CDR3 DNA. D genes are given only for firm matches. The size field is filled for only some rows; it gives once, few, many or a size class.

TRBJ2-2	TRBV5-6	few	-	CASNEGVGELFF	TGTGCCAGCAATGAAGGGGTCGGGGAGCTGTTTTTT
TRBJ2-1	TRBV10-3	few	-	CAISQGLTYNEQFF	TGTGCCATCAGCCAGGGGTTGACCTACAATGAGCAGTTCTTC
TRBJ2-2	TRBV7-2	-	TRBD1	CASPQGANTGELFF	TGTGCCAGCCCCCAGGGGGCAAACACCGGGGAGCTGTTTTTT
TRBJ2-2	TRBV5-1	-	TRBD2	CASSLAPGQGTSGRSGELFF	TGCGCCAGCAGCCTCGCGCCGGGACAGGGGACTAGCGGGAGATCCGGGGAGCTGTTTTTT
TRBJ2-7	TRBV28	-	-	CASSPLGEGNRYEQYF	TGTGCCAGCAGTCCCCTCGGAGAGGGAAATAGGTACGAGCAGTACTTC
TRBJ2-2	TRBV28	-	TRBD2	CASSSGGAQTGELFF	TGTGCCAGCAGTTCCGGGGGGGCGCAGACCGGGGAGCTGTTTTTT
TRBJ2-2	TRBV14	few	-	CASGFNTGELFF	TGTGCCTCGGGATTCAACACCGGGGAGCTGTTTTTT
TRBJ2-7	TRBV27	once	TRBD2	CASSPTGDIGLANYEQYF	TGTGCCAGCAGCCCAACGGGGGACATTGGACTAGCGAACTACGAGCAGTACTTC
TRBJ2-1	TRBV27	once	TRBD2	CASSPPGLAGGLFF	TGTGCCAGCAGTCCACCGGGACTAGCGGGAGGTCTGTTCTTC
TRBJ1-5	TRBV5-8	-	-	CASSFRGQFNQPQHF	TGTGCCAGCAGCTTCAGAGGACAGTTCAATCAGCCCCAGCATTTT
TRBJ2-2	TRBV10-3	-	TRBD2	CAISGLAGVANTGELFF	TGTGCCATCAGTGGACTAGCGGGGGTTGCGAACACCGGGGAGCTGTTTTTT
TRBJ2-7	TRBV19	-	-	CASSTAGKGEQYF	TGTGCCAGTAGTACCGCTGGGAAGGGGGAGCAGTACTTC
TRBJ2-3	TRBV29-1	-	TRBD1	CSAGTGSNTDTQYF	TGCAGCGCTGGGACAGGTTCTAACACAGATACGCAGTATTTT
TRBJ1-1	TRBV9	-	TRBD1	CASSVGQGASTEAFF	TGTGCCAGCAGCGTAGGCCAGGGGGCTAGCACTGAAGCTTTCTTT
TRBJ2-7	TRBV5-1	-	-	CASSVATGPHEQYF	TGCGCCAGCAGCGTAGCAACAGGGCCCCACGAGCAGTACTTC
TRBJ2-7	TRBV7-2	-	TRBD2	CASSLGAGGGWYEQYF	TGTGCCAGCAGCTTGGGAGCGGGAGGCGGGTGGTACGAGCAGTACTTC